This is a list of T cell receptor beta chains from one sample in a study of cytomegalovirus exposure and HLA in healthy donors. Sequencing was performed with immunoSEQ multiplex PCR; in TCRdb, only in-frame clones are kept and a portion is missing. The table has approximately 150,000 clones, 65% to 90% seen once; the top ten hold less than 3.5%. Sequencing was carried out using PBMCs. These receptors originate from a woman aged 25 to 39 in good health and CMV-seronegative. Both conserved end residues are part of each CDR3. The D gene is left open where the match is weak. Clone size appears in some rows only: once, few, many, or a class for an expanded clone.

v_call	j_call	d_call	clone_size	cdr3_nt	cdr3_aa
TRBV7-9	TRBJ2-1	TRBD1	-	TGTTCCAGCAGCTTAGGGGGCCCCCCCAACAATGAGCAGTTCTTC	CSSSLGGPPNNEQFF
TRBV7-9	TRBJ2-7	TRBD2	-	TGTGCCAGCAGCCCCAGGACTAGTAAGGGCTACGAGCAGTACTTC	CASSPRTSKGYEQYF
TRBV5-4	TRBJ2-5	-	-	TGTGCCAGCAGCGGGATCCCGGGACTCGGACAAGAGACCCAGTACTTC	CASSGIPGLGQETQYF
TRBV5-1	TRBJ2-1	-	-	TGCGCCAGCAGCTTCGGGGATTTGGGACTCAAGCGTGAGCAGTTCTTC	CASSFGDLGLKREQFF
TRBV6-1	TRBJ2-3	-	-	TGTGCCAGCAGTTGGACTTCCGAAGATACGCAGTATTTT	CASSWTSEDTQYF
TRBV5-1	TRBJ2-5	-	-	TGCGCCAGCAGCCCTTGGAGCCAAGAGACCCAGTACTTC	CASSPWSQETQYF
TRBV2	TRBJ2-7	TRBD1	-	TGTGCCAGCAGCCGACAGGGGCGCCCCTTTAGATGGTACTTC	CASSRQGRPFRWYF
TRBV29-1	TRBJ1-1	-	-	TGCAGCGTTTTGGGGGCCCCGCGGACCACTGAAGCTTTCTTT	CSVLGAPRTTEAFF
TRBV27	TRBJ2-2	TRBD2	once	TGTGCCAGCAGCCCCGTGCGGGGGTACACCGGGGAGCTGTTTTTT	CASSPVRGYTGELFF
TRBV18	TRBJ2-2	-	once	TGTGCCAGCTCACCTGGCCAGGCGAACACCGGGGAGCTGTTTTTT	CASSPGQANTGELFF
TRBV5-1	TRBJ2-3	TRBD1	-	TGCGCCAGCAGCTCGCGACAGGGTGGAGATACGCAGTATTTT	CASSSRQGGDTQYF
TRBV19	TRBJ2-4	-	once	TGTGCCAGTAGTATAGTCCACAGGTCGGAGGGCATTCAGTACTTC	CASSIVHRSEGIQYF
TRBV6-1	TRBJ2-5	TRBD1	-	TGTGCCAGCAGTGTTCGCGGGACAGGGGCTGAGCAGTACTTC	CASSVRGTGAEQYF
TRBV5-6	TRBJ2-5	-	-	TGTGCCAGCAGCTCCCCGGGGTTTGATTCGGAGACCCAGTACTTC	CASSSPGFDSETQYF
TRBV6-5	TRBJ1-2	TRBD1	-	TGTGCCAGCGGCCTACCGGGACAGGGTGCCTATGGCTACACCTTC	CASGLPGQGAYGYTF
TRBV5-4	TRBJ1-6	TRBD1	-	TGTGCCAGCAGCTATAGACAGGGGGGCAATTCACCCCTCCACTTT	CASSYRQGGNSPLHF
TRBV28	TRBJ1-4	-	-	TGTGCCAGCAGTTTTACAGGAACTAATGAAAAACTGTTTTTT	CASSFTGTNEKLFF
TRBV18	TRBJ2-3	TRBD2	-	TGTGCCAGCTCACCGGGACTAGCGACTAGCACAGATACGCAGTATTTT	CASSPGLATSTDTQYF
TRBV10-2	TRBJ2-5	-	-	TGCGCCAGCGTAAAAAGACGACAGGCGGGTCAGGAGGAGACCCAGTACTTC	CASVKRRQAGQEETQYF
TRBV10-1	TRBJ2-1	TRBD2	-	TGCGCCAGCAGTGACGCCGCGGGGGGGGCCTATGAGCAGTTCTTC	CASSDAAGGAYEQFF
TRBV4-1	TRBJ2-1	-	once	TGCGCCAGCAGCCAAGAGGGGCGGGGTACTTACAATGAGCAGTTCTTC	CASSQEGRGTYNEQFF
TRBV28	TRBJ2-4	TRBD1	-	TGTGCCAGCAGTTTAGGGGACAGGGATTACTTC	CASSLGDRDYF
TRBV2	TRBJ2-5	TRBD2	few	TGTGCCAGCAGTGAAACGCTAGCGGGGGCAAACCAAGAGACCCAGTACTTC	CASSETLAGANQETQYF
TRBV7-7	TRBJ2-7	-	few	TGTGCCAGCAGCTTAGGGGCCGACGGCGAGCAGTACTTC	CASSLGADGEQYF
TRBV5-1	TRBJ2-1	TRBD2	few	TGCGCCAGCAGCTTGCTGAGCGGGGCCTACAATGAGCAGTTCTTC	CASSLLSGAYNEQFF
TRBV4-1	TRBJ1-5	TRBD1	few	TGCGCCAGCAGCCTGCGACAGGGGGATCAGCCCCAGCATTTT	CASSLRQGDQPQHF
TRBV27	TRBJ2-6	TRBD1	-	TGTGCCAGCAGTTTAGAGGCCGGGACAGCGGATTCTGGGGCCAACGTCCTGACTTTC	CASSLEAGTADSGANVLTF
TRBV5-1	TRBJ2-5	-	-	TGCGCCAGCACGGGGGTCCAAGAGACCCAGTACTTC	CASTGVQETQYF
TRBV10-1	TRBJ2-2	-	-	TGCGCCAGCGGCCGGACAGCCACCGGGGAGCTGTTTTTT	CASGRTATGELFF
TRBV5-1	TRBJ1-2	TRBD1	-	TGCGCCAGCAGTTCTGACAGGGTAGCGGGCTACACCTTC	CASSSDRVAGYTF
TRBV6-6	TRBJ1-2	TRBD1	-	TGTGCCAGCATCAACCAAGTAGGACAGGGGTACTATGGCTACACCTTC	CASINQVGQGYYGYTF
TRBV18	TRBJ2-6	TRBD1	-	TGTGCCAGCTCACCTACGGCGACAGGGCTCCAATCTGGGGCCAACGTCCTGACTTTC	CASSPTATGLQSGANVLTF
TRBV6-6	TRBJ2-7	TRBD2	-	TGTGCCAGCAGTAACCGAGCGGGAGGGTCCAACGAGCAGTACTTC	CASSNRAGGSNEQYF
TRBV11-2	TRBJ2-7	TRBD2	-	TGTGCCAGCGGGACTAGCGGGGGGCTATCCTACGAGCAGTACTTC	CASGTSGGLSYEQYF
TRBV5-1	TRBJ2-1	-	-	TGCGCCAGCAGCTTGGCCGGAGGGTCCCACAATGAGCAGTTCTTC	CASSLAGGSHNEQFF
TRBV7-2	TRBJ2-3	-	-	TGTGCCAGCAGCTTGACACCCCGGTTAGATACGCAGTATTTT	CASSLTPRLDTQYF
TRBV2	TRBJ2-2	-	-	TGTGCCAGCAGTCGTGCATTGAGCGACCCCGGGGAGCTGTTTTTT	CASSRALSDPGELFF
TRBV6-5	TRBJ2-7	TRBD2	-	TGTGCCAGCAGAAAGGCCGGGGGGGCCTACGAGCAGTACTTC	CASRKAGGAYEQYF
TRBV7-3	TRBJ2-5	-	-	TGTGCCAGCAGCTTAGGGGGCCGCGGCCAAGAGACCCAGTACTTC	CASSLGGRGQETQYF
TRBV2	TRBJ2-5	-	-	TGTGCCAGCAGTAGGGAGAGACCCCAAGAGACCCAGTACTTC	CASSRERPQETQYF
TRBV2	TRBJ2-2	-	-	TGTGCCAGCAGTCAAGACAGATTTACCGGGGAGCTGTTTTTT	CASSQDRFTGELFF
TRBV5-1	TRBJ1-4	-	few	TGCGCCAGCAGCTTAACAGGGCATTTGAGTGAAAAACTGTTTTTT	CASSLTGHLSEKLFF
TRBV4-3	TRBJ2-3	TRBD2	few	TGCGCCAGCAGCCGAGTGACTAGCGGGGGGACAGATACGCAGTATTTT	CASSRVTSGGTDTQYF
TRBV10-3	TRBJ1-2	-	-	TGTGCCATCAGTGTTCCGGGACAAAACTATGGCTACACCTTC	CAISVPGQNYGYTF
TRBV9	TRBJ2-1	-	-	TGTGCCAGCAGCACCCGACAGGAAACAAATGAGCAGTTCTTC	CASSTRQETNEQFF
TRBV29-1	TRBJ1-5	-	-	TGCAGCGTGGGGGAGGCAGCGAGCAATCAGCCCCAGCATTTT	CSVGEAASNQPQHF